The clone carrying this T cell receptor (beta chain) was counted many times. Its antigen is not identified. Patients underwent thyroid surgery, and none had received any treatment before it. This record belongs to a study of metastatic and nonmetastatic thyroid tumors. Study information: Repertoire comparisons spanned blood and tumor or nodule tissue from malignant and benign thyroid patients.

Overall study results and limits: Reports indicated that malignant thyroid tumors showed significantly higher TCR beta diversity than benign nodules did, in blood and tumor.

Using MiXCR, TCRdb reanalyzed the PCR reads. The repertoire holds 30,000 to 35,000 clones, with about 15% as singletons. The sequencing sample was made of blood. The sequence was obtained from a male donor with papillary thyroid cancer or a benign thyroid nodule (not recorded which). Some clones in this sample may be carry-over from other donors' samples.

CDR3 coding DNA: TGTGCCAGCAGCCAATTCGTAGGGACCAACACTGAAGCTTTCTTT. Protein: CASSQFVGTNTEAFF. This chain joins TRBV4-2 and TRBJ1-1; D is perhaps TRBD1 (5 bases). The ends were cut back, 2 bases at V and 2 bases at J, with 12 bases in the middle. Germline V CDR1 and CDR2: LGHNA, YNFKEQ. The CDR3 loop spans 15 amino acids.